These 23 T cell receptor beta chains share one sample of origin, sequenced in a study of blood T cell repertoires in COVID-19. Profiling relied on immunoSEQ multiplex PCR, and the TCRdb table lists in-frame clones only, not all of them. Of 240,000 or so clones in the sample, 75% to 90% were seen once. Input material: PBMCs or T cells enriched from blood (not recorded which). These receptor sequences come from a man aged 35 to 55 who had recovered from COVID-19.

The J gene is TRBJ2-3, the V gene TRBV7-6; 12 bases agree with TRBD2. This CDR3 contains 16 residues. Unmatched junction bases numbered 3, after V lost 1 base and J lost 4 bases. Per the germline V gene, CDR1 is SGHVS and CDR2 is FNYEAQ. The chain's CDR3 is CASSLDLAGGADTQYF. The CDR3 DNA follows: TGTGCCAGCAGCTTAGATCTAGCGGGAGGGGCAGATACGCAGTATTTT. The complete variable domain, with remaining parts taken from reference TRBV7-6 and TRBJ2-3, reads GAGVSQSPRYKVTKRGQDVALRCDPISGHVSLYWYRQALGQGPEFLTYFNYEAQQDKSGLPNDRFSAERPEGSISTLTIQRTEQRDSAMYRCASSLDLAGGADTQYFGPGTRLTVL.

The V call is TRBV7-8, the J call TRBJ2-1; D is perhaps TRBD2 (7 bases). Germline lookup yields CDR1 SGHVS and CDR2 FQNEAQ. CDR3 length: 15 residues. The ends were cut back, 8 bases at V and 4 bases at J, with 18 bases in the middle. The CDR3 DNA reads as TGTGCCAGCGGGCCCGGGGGGCGAGGGTACAATGAGCAGTTCTTC. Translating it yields CASGPGGRGYNEQFF.

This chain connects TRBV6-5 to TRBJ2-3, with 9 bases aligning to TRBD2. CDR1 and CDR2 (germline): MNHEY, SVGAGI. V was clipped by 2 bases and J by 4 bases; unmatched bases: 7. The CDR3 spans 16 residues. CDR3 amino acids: CASSYGAGGGADTQYF. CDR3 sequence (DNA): TGTGCCAGCAGTTACGGGGCTGGCGGGGGGGCAGATACGCAGTATTTT.

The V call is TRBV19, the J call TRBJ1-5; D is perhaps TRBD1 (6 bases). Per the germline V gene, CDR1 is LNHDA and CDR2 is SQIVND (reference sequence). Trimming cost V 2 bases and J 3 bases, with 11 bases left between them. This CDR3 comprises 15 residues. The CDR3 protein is CASSIWGQNNQPQHF. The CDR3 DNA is TGTGCCAGTAGTATATGGGGACAAAACAATCAGCCCCAGCATTTT.

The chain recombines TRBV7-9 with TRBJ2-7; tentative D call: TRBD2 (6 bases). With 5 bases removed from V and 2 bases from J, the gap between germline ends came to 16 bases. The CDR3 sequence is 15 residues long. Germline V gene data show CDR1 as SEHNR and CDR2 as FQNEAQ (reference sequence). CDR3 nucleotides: TGTGCCAGCAGCCATCTTTGGGAGGTGCCCTACGAGCAGTACTTC. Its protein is CASSHLWEVPYEQYF. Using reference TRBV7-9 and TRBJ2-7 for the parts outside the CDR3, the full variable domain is DTGVSQNPRHKITKRGQNVTFRCDPISEHNRLYWYRQTLGQGPEFLTYFQNEAQLEKSRLLSDRFSAERPKGSFSTLEIQRTEQGDSAMYLCASSHLWEVPYEQYFGPGTRLTVT.

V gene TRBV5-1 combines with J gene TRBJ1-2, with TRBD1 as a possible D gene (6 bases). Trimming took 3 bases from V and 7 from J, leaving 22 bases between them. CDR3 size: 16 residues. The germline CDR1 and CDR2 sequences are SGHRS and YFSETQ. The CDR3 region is CASSSNNNYRVSGYTF. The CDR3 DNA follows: TGCGCCAGCAGCTCAAACAATAACTACAGGGTTAGTGGCTACACCTTC.

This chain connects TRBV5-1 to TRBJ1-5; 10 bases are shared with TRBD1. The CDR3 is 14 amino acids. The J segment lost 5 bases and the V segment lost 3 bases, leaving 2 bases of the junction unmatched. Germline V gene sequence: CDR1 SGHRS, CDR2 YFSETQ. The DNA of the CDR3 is TGCGCCAGCAGCTCCGGACAGGGGGATCAGCCCCAGCATTTT. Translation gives CASSSGQGDQPQHF.

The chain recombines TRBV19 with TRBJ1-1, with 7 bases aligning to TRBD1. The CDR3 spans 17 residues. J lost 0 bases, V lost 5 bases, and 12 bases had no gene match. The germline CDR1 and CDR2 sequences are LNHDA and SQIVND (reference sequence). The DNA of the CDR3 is TGTGCCAGTAGTCAGGACAGGAGTCTACGCATGAACACTGAAGCTTTCTTT. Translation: CASSQDRSLRMNTEAFF.

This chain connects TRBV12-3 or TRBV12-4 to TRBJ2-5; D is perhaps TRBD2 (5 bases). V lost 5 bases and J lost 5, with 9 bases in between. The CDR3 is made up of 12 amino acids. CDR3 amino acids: CASSPPGETQYF. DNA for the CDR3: TGTGCCAGCAGTCCCCCGGGGGAGACCCAGTACTTC.

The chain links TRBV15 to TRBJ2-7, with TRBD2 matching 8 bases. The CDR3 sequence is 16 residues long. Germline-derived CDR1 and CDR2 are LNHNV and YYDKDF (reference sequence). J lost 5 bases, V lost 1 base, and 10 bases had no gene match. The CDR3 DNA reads TGTGCCACCAGCAGAGCCCGGGCGGGAGCGGGAGACGAGCAGTACTTC. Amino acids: CATSRARAGAGDEQYF.

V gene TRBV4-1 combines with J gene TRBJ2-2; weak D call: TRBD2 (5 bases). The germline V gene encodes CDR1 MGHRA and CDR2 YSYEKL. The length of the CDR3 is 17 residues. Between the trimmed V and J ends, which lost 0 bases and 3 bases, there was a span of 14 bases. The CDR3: CASSQDLERYDTGELFF. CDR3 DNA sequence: TGCGCCAGCAGCCAAGATTTGGAGCGGTACGACACCGGGGAGCTGTTTTTT.

The DNA of the CDR3 is TGTGCCACCAGCAGAGAAGGTTCCGGGAACGCCAATGAGCAGTTCTTC. This translates into CATSREGSGNANEQFF. The chain joins TRBV15 to TRBJ2-1; a possible D gene is TRBD2 (5 bases). V was clipped by 0 bases and J by 6 bases, with 15 bases between them. The CDR3 contains 16 residues. Per germline, CDR1 LNHNV and CDR2 YYDKDF (reference sequence).

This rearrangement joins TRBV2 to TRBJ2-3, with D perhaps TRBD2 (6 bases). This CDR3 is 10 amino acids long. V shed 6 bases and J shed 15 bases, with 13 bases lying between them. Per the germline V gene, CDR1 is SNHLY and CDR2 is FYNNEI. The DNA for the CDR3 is TGTGCCAGCAGGGGGGGAGCCCATTATTTT. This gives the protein CASRGGAHYF.

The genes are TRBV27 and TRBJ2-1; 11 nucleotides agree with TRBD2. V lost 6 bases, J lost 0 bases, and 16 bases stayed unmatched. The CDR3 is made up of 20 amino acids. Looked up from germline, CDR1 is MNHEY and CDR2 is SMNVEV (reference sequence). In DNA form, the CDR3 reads TGTGCCAGCAGGGGATATGGGGCTAGCGGGGGGAGAGGCTCCTACAATGAGCAGTTCTTC. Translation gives CASRGYGASGGRGSYNEQFF.

The CDR3 region has the DNA TGCGCCAGCAGCCAACGACAGGGGGCCCGGCAGCCCCAGCATTTT. Translation gives CASSQRQGARQPQHF. The J gene is TRBJ1-5, the V gene TRBV4-1, with 10 positions matching TRBD1. The germline V gene encodes CDR1 MGHRA and CDR2 YSYEKL. Losses at the gene ends were 2 bases for V and 7 bases for J; bases not matched to a gene: 5. This CDR3 contains 15 residues.

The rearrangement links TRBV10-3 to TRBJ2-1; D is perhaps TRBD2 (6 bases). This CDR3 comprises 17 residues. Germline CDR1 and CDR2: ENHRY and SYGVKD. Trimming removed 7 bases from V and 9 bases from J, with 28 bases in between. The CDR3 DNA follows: TGTGCCATCACTGGTACCGGGACTCCTGGGGTATCTGGTGAGCAGTTCTTC. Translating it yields CAITGTGTPGVSGEQFF.

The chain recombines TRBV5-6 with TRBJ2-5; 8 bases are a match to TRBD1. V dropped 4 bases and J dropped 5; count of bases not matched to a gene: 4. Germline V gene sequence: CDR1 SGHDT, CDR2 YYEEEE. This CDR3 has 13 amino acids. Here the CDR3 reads CASSLDRVETQYF. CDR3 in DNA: TGTGCCAGCAGCCTGGACAGGGTTGAGACCCAGTACTTC.

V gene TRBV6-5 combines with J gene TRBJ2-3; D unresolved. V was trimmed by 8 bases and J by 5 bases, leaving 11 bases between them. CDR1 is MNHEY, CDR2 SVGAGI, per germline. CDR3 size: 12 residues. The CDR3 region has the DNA TGTGCCAGCCGAAATAGGAGAGATACGCAGTATTTT. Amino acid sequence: CASRNRRDTQYF.

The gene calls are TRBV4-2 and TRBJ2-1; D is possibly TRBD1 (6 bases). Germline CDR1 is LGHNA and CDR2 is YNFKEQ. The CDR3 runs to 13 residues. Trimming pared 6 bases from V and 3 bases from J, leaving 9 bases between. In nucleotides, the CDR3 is TGTGCCAGCAGACGGACAGACTACAATGAGCAGTTCTTC. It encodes CASRRTDYNEQFF.

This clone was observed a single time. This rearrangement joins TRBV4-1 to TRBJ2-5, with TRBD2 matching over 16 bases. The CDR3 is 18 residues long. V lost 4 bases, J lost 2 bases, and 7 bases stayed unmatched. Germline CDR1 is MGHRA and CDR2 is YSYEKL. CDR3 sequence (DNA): TGCGCCAGCAGCCTCCGTCCGGGACTAGCGGGGGGGCAAGAGACCCAGTACTTC. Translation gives CASSLRPGLAGGQETQYF.

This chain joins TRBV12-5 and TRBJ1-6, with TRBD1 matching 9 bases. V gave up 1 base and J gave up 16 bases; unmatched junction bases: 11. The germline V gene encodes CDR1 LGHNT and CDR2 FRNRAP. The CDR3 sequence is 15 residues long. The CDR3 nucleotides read TGTGCTAGTGGTTTGGAGGGGGGACAGGGACCCCCGCTCCACTTT. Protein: CASGLEGGQGPPLHF.

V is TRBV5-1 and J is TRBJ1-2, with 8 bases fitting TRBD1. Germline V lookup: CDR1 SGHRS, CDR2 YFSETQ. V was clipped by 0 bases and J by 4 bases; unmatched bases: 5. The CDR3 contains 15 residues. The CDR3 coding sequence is TGCGCCAGCAGCTTGGGTGACAGGGGAAGCTATGGCTACACCTTC. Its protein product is CASSLGDRGSYGYTF.

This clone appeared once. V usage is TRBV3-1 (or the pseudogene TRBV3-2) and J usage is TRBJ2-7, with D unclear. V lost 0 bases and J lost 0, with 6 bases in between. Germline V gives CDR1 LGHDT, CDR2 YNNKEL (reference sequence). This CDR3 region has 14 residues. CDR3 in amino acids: CASSQEYSSYEQYF. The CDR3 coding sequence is TGTGCCAGCAGCCAAGAGTATTCCTCCTACGAGCAGTACTTC.